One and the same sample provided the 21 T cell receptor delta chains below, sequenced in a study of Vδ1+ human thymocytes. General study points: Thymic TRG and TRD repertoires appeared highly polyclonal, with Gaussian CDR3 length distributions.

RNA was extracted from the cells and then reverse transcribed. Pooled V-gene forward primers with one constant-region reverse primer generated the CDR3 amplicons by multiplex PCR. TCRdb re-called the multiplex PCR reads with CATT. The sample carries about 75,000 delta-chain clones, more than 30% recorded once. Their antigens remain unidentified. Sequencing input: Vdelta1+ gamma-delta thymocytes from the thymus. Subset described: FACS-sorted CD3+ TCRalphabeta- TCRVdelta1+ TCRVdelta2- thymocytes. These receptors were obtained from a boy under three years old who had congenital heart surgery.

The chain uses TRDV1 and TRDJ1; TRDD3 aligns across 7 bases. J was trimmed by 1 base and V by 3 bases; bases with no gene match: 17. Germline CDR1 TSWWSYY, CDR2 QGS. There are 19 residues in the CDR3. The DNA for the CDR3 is TGTGCTCTTGGGGATTACGGGACTACGTCCTGGGGGGCCACCGATAAACTCATCTTT. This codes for CALGDYGTTSWGATDKLIF.

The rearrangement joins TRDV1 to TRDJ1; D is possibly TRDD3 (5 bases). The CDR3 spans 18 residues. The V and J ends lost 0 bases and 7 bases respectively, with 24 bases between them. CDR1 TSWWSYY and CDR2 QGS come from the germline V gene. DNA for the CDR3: TGTGCTCTTGGGGAACTAATCACACAGCCGCCCAGGGGGGGTAAACTCATCTTT. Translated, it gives CALGELITQPPRGGKLIF.

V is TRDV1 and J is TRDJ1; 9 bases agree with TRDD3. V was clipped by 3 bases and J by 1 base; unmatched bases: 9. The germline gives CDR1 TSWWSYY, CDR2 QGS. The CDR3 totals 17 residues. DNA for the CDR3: TGTGCTCTTGGGGAGCTTTGGGGGATAATCATCACCGATAAACTCATCTTT. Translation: CALGELWGIIITDKLIF.

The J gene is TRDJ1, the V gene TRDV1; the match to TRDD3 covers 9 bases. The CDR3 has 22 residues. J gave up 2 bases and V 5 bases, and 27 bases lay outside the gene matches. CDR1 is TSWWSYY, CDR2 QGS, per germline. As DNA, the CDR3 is TGTGCTCTTGGGTCCCCTTTCCTACGGGCGGCCTGGGGGATGGGGAGGACCGATAAACTCATCTTT. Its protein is CALGSPFLRAAWGMGRTDKLIF.

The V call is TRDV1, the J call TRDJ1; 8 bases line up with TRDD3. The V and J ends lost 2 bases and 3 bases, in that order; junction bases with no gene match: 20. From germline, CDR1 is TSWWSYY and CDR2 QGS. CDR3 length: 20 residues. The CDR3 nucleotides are TGTGCTCTTGGGGAAACGGGAGGGATACGCAGCACGCGTGTCGCCGATAAACTCATCTTT. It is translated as CALGETGGIRSTRVADKLIF.

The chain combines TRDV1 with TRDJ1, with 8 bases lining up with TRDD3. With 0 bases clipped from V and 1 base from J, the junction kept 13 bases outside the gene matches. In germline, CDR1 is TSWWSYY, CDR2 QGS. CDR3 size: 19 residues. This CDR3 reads CALGELGRVLGIPTDKLIF. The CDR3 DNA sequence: TGTGCTCTTGGGGAACTCGGGCGAGTACTGGGGATACCCACCGATAAACTCATCTTT.

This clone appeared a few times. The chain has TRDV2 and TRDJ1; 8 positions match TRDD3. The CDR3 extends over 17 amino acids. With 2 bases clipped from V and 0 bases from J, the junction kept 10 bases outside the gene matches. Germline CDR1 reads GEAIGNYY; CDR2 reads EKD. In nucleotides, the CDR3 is TGTGCCTGTGACAAAGGGGACTGGGGGTGCTACACCGATAAACTCATCTTT. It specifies CACDKGDWGCYTDKLIF.

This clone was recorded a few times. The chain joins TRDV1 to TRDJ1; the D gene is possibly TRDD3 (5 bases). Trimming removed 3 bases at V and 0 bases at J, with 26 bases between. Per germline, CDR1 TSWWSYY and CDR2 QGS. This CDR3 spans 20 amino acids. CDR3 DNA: TGTGCTCTTGGGGACAGGAGATGGTTTGGGGTCCCTCGGTACACCGATAAACTCATCTTT. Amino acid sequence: CALGDRRWFGVPRYTDKLIF.

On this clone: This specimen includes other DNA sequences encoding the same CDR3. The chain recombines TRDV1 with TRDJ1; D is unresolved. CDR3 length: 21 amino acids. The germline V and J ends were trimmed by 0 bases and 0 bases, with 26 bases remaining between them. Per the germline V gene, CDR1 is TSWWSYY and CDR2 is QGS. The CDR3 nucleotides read TGTGCTCTTGGGGAACTAGTCCCCTCGTGGTACCCACTTTGTTACACCGATAAACTCATCTTT. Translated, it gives CALGELVPSWYPLCYTDKLIF.

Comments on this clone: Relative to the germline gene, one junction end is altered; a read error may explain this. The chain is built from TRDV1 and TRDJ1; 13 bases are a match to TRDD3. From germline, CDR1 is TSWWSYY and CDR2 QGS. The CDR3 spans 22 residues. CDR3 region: CALGELGSYLTGGYAWTDKLIF. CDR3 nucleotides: TGTGCTCTTGGGGAACTGGGGTCCTACCTTACTGGGGGATACGCATGGACCGATAAACTCATCTTC.

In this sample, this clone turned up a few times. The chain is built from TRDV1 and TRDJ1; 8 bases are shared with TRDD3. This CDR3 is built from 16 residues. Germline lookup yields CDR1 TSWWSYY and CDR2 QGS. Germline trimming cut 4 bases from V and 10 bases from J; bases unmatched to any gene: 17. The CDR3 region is CALGAFNRGYLSGLIF. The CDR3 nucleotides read TGTGCTCTTGGGGCCTTTAATCGGGGATACCTTTCGGGACTCATCTTT.

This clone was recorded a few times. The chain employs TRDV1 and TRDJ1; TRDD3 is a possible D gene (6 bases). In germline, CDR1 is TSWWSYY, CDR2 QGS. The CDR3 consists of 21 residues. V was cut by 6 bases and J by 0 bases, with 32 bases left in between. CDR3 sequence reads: CALGKERVLGSATRYTDKLIF. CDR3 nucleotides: TGTGCTCTTGGAAAAGAAAGGGTACTGGGTTCCGCAACGAGGTACACCGATAAACTCATCTTT.

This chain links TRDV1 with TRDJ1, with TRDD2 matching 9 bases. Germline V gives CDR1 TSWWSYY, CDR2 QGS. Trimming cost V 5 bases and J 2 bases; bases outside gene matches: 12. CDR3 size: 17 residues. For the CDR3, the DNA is TGTGCTCTTGGGAGCACCTTCCTACCGCGGAGTACCGATAAACTCATCTTT. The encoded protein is CALGSTFLPRSTDKLIF.

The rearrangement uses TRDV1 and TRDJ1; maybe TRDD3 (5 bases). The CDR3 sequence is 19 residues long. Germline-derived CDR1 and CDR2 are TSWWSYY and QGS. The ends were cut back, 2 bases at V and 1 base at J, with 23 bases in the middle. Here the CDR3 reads CALGETRGFFLWGTDKLIF. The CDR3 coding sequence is TGTGCTCTTGGGGAAACTCGGGGGTTTTTCTTATGGGGCACCGATAAACTCATCTTT.

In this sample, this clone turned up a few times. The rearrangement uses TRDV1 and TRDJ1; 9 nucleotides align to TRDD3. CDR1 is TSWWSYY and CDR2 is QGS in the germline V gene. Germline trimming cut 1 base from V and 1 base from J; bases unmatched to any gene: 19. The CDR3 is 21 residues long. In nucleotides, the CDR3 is TGTGCTCTTGGGGAACATTGCCCTACGACTGGGGGAACCTGGGCCACCGATAAACTCATCTTT. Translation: CALGEHCPTTGGTWATDKLIF.

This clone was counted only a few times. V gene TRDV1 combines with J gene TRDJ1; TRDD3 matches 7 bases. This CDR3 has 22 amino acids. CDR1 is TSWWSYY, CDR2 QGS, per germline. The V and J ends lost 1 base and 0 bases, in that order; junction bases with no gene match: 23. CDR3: CALGEPSRESAVLGTYTDKLIF. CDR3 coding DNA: TGTGCTCTTGGGGAACCTTCCCGTGAATCCGCTGTACTGGGGACATACACCGATAAACTCATCTTT.

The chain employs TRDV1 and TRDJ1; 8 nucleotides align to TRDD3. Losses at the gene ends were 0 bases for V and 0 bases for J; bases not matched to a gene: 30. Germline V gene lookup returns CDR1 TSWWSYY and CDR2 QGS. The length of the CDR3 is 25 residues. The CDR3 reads CALGELGVGRSSHWGYLGYTDKLIF. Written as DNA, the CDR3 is TGTGCTCTTGGGGAACTAGGCGTCGGTCGGTCTTCCCACTGGGGATACTTGGGTTACACCGATAAACTCATCTTT.

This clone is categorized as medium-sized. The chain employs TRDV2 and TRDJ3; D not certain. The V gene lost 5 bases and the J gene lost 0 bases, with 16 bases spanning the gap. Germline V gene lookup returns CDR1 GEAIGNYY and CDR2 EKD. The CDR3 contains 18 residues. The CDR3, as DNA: TGTGCCTGTGGCCGCCCATACCCCCTCTCCTGGGACACCCGACAGATGTTTTTC. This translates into CACGRPYPLSWDTRQMFF.

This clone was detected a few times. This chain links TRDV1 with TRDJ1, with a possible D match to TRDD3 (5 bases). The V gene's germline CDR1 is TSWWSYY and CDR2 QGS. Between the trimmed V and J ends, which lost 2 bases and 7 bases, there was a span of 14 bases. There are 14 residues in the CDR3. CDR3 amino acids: CALGEDGGESKLIF. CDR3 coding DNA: TGTGCTCTTGGGGAAGATGGTGGGGAGAGTAAACTCATCTTT.

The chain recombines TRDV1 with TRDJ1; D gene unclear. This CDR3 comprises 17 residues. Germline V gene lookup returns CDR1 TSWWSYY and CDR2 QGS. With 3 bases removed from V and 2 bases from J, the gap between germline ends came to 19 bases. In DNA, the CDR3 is TGTGCTCTTGGGGACCGTCCCTTGGAGGAGAGAACCGATAAACTCATCTTT. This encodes CALGDRPLEERTDKLIF.

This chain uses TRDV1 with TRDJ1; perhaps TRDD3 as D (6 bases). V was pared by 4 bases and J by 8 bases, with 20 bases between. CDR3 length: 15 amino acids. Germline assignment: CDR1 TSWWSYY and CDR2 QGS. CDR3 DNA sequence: TGTGCTCTTGGGGCACTAACTATAAGTGGGGGCAAACTCATCTTT. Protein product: CALGALTISGGKLIF.